This TCR beta chain was retrieved from a study of CXCR3-negative and CXCR3-positive naive CD8 T cells. General study findings and limits: TRB CDR3 properties indicated TCR strength, while surface CD5 was similar across naive subsets. Naive CXCR3-negative and CXCR3-positive cells had similar TRBV-TRBJ usage; memory differed. Similarly elevated diversity marked both naive subsets, with memory CD8+ cells showing far lower diversity. Fresh PBMCs served for most assays, and CXCR3 expression fell partially after cryopreservation.

TRB cDNA was prepared as libraries by UMI-labeled 5' RACE. TCRdb reprocessed the 5' RACE reads and reports one entry per CDR3 protein, with no DNA. The table lists under 85,000 distinct CDR3 sequences. Per germline, CDR1 MDHEN and CDR2 SYDVKM. The CDR3 is 12 amino acids. Comments on this clonotype: Its antigen is currently unknown.

This receptor was identified in a human donor in good health. Some clones in this sample may be carry-over from other donors' samples. The chain is built from TRBV28 and TRBJ2-1; TCRdb designates TRBD2, a call that cannot be tested without DNA. Sequencing input: naive CXCR3- CD8+ T cells from blood. Subset denoted: CD45RO-CCR7+CD27+CD95- naive CD8+ T cells lacking CXCR3 (TNR3-). Here the CDR3 reads CASSSLPDEQFF.